The T cell receptor beta chain under discussion was sequenced for a study of patients and donors after allogeneic stem cell transplantation. This clonotype was counted many times. TCRdb independently ran MiXCR on the RT-PCR reads; one entry per CDR3 protein. The repertoire holds a few hundred thousand distinct CDR3 sequences, 13% to 15% seen once, with about 9.9% in the top ten. Trimming stripped 9 bases from V and 7 bases from J, with 22 bases between. Germline lookup yields CDR1 MNHEY and CDR2 SMNVEV (reference sequence). This CDR3 contains 14 residues. Material: blood, either unsorted or a sorted T cell fraction (not recorded which). The origin of this receptor is a human donor who was either an allogeneic HSCT recipient or a stem cell or donor lymphocyte infusion donor (not recorded which). It is not recorded whose cells these are; they may come from a transplant donor. V is TRBV27 and J is TRBJ2-7, with D unresolved. The CDR3 bases are TGTGCCAGACTCTCCGGGTCCCCCGAAGGGGAGCAGTACTTC. It specifies CARLSGSPEGEQYF.